Detailed here is one T cell receptor (beta chain). What it recognizes is unknown. This record comes from a study of T cell responses to AZD1222 COVID-19 vaccine. Overall study context: Pooling was applied to second doses at about 4 or about 12 weeks.

The protocol was immunoSEQ multiplex PCR, while the TCRdb copy is restricted to in-frame clones and leaves out a portion. Altogether roughly 66,000 clones are present, about four fifths being singletons, with the ten largest covering approximately 5.4%. Per germline, CDR1 MGHRA and CDR2 YSYEKL. The CDR3 has 18 residues. V trimming: 0 bases; J trimming: 3 bases; junction bases outside the gene matches: 10. Study-level findings and limits: In all cases, repertoires were sampled only after the peak T cell response.

This receptor was identified in an adult in good health. Sample: peripheral blood, taken on day 0 of AZD1222 vaccination. This chain uses TRBV4-1 with TRBJ2-3; 9 bases are a match to TRBD2. The CDR3 nucleotides read TGCGCCAGCAGCCAAGAGGCCCGAGTAGCGGGGGATACAGATACGCAGTATTTT. Translated, it gives CASSQEARVAGDTDTQYF.